This T cell receptor (beta chain) is from a study of T cells in women clearing cervical HPV infection. About this clone: The CDR3 end lies 3 residues beyond the end of the read and is filled in from the germline J gene.

The method was immunoSEQ multiplex PCR; TCRdb's version includes in-frame clones alone and lacks a portion of them. The ten most abundant clones cover roughly 1.5% of a sample with about 37,000 clones. After removal of 4 bases from V and 0 bases from J, the junction contained 3 bases not matched to a gene. This CDR3 comprises 15 residues. Germline CDR1 reads SGHRS; CDR2 reads YFSETQ. The rearrangement uses TRBV5-1 and TRBJ2-2; TRBD1 agrees at 7 bases. The material sequenced was blood buffy coat. This receptor was taken from a woman aged 18-69 years with a cervical HPV16 infection that either progressed to CIN3+ or cleared (not recorded which). The part of the CDR3 DNA that was read is TGCGCCAGCAGCCATGACAGGGCGAACACCGGGGAG. Protein: CASSHDRANTGE. The full CDR3 is CASSHDRANTGELFF.